The 30 T cell receptor beta chains presented below share a single source sample, sequenced in a study of blood T cell repertoires in COVID-19. The data were produced by immunoSEQ multiplex PCR, yet TCRdb's version contains in-frame clones alone and is incomplete. Counted here are about 350,000 clones, roughly 89% occurring once; the ten biggest clones make up around 3.9%. The sequenced sample consisted of peripheral blood. The receptors shown here come from an older woman with COVID-19, enrolled during active disease.

The rearrangement links TRBV28 to TRBJ1-1; D may be TRBD1 (6 bases). The V end was cut by 6 bases, the J end by 5 bases, with 16 bases between. Germline loops: CDR1 MDHEN, CDR2 SYDVKM. This CDR3 has 14 residues. CDR3 in DNA: TGTGCCAGCAGCCAAGGGGGTAGTTGGACTGAAGCTTTCTTT. Amino acid sequence: CASSQGGSWTEAFF.

The V and J genes are TRBV5-1 and TRBJ1-4; 9 nucleotides agree with TRBD1. This CDR3 spans 15 amino acids. V lost 4 bases, J lost 8 bases, and 9 bases stayed unmatched. Looked up from germline, CDR1 is SGHRS and CDR2 is YFSETQ. This chain's CDR3 is CASSPETGGAEKLFF. The CDR3 DNA reads as TGCGCCAGCAGCCCCGAGACAGGGGGAGCGGAAAAACTGTTTTTT.

The genes are TRBV6-5 and TRBJ2-3; no clear D. Per the germline V gene, CDR1 is MNHEY and CDR2 is SVGAGI. The V end lost 6 bases, the J end lost 5 bases, and 9 bases lay between the germline ends. CDR3 length: 12 residues. In nucleotides, the CDR3 is TGTGCCAGCAGAAACCTAGAAGATACGCAGTATTTT. Residues: CASRNLEDTQYF.

The chain couples TRBV6-5 to TRBJ1-5, with D possibly being TRBD1 (5 bases). The germline CDR1 and CDR2 sequences are MNHEY and SVGAGI. With 5 bases removed from V and 3 bases from J, the gap between germline ends came to 14 bases. The CDR3 is made up of 15 amino acids. The chain's CDR3 is CASSPGDRLNQPQHF. CDR3 coding DNA: TGTGCCAGCAGTCCAGGTGACAGACTCAATCAGCCCCAGCATTTT.

The V gene is TRBV6-1, the J gene TRBJ1-4; D may be TRBD1 (6 bases). V lost 2 bases to trimming and J lost 3 bases, with 13 bases between them. Germline-derived CDR1 and CDR2 are MNHNS and SASEGT. This CDR3 is 16 amino acids long. The CDR3, as DNA: TGTGCCAGCAGTGAAAGAGGCAGGGGCCCTAATGAAAAACTGTTTTTT. Amino acids: CASSERGRGPNEKLFF.

The chain uses TRBV13 and TRBJ2-7; 7 positions match TRBD1. V lost 6 bases and J lost 4; bases outside the gene matches: 9. The CDR3 sequence is 14 residues long. Per the germline V gene, CDR1 is PRHDT and CDR2 is FYEKMQ (reference sequence). In DNA, the CDR3 is TGTGCCAGCAGGCAGACAGGGTTCGGGTACGAGCAGTACTTC. Translating gives CASRQTGFGYEQYF.

The rearrangement links TRBV4-1 to TRBJ2-7; 7 nucleotides match TRBD1. J lost 3 bases, V lost 2 bases, and 7 bases had no gene match. The CDR3 is made up of 15 amino acids. Germline V lookup: CDR1 MGHRA, CDR2 YSYEKL. In nucleotides, the CDR3 is TGCGCCAGCAGCCAATCGGGACAGAGCAACTACGAGCAGTACTTC. This gives the protein CASSQSGQSNYEQYF.

The chain carries TRBV7-9 and TRBJ1-1; perhaps TRBD1 as D (5 bases). The V gene's germline CDR1 is SEHNR and CDR2 FQNEAQ (reference sequence). CDR3 length: 15 residues. V dropped 1 base and J dropped 6 bases, with 15 bases sitting between them. The CDR3 here is CASSLVGFQGPEAFF. DNA for the CDR3: TGTGCCAGCAGCTTAGTAGGTTTTCAGGGTCCTGAAGCTTTCTTT.

There are many counts of this clone. CDR3 nucleotides: TGCGCCAGCAGGAGAAGGGAGGAACCACCGATATGCTACACCTTC. As protein: CASRRREEPPICYTF. The rearrangement links TRBV10-1 to TRBJ1-2, with D hard to call. Trimming stripped 6 bases from V and 9 bases from J, with 23 bases between. This CDR3 has 15 amino acids. CDR1 and CDR2 (germline): WNHNN, SYGVQD (reference sequence).

The chain employs TRBV14 and TRBJ1-4; 7 bases map to TRBD1. The CDR3 extends over 16 amino acids. Germline CDR1 and CDR2: SGHDN and FVKESK. V was pared by 4 bases and J by 8 bases, with 13 bases of the junction left unmatched. The CDR3 bases are TGTGCCAGCAGCCCAAGGTGGCAGGCGGGACAGGAAAAACTGTTTTTT. Residues: CASSPRWQAGQEKLFF.

The chain carries TRBV11-3 and TRBJ2-1; 8 bases are shared with TRBD1. The CDR3 is 15 amino acids. Germline CDR1 and CDR2: SGHNT and YENEEA. Trimming at V came to 2 bases and at J to 4 bases, leaving 4 bases not matched to a gene. The CDR3: CASSLQGADYNEQFF. The DNA for the CDR3 is TGTGCCAGCAGCTTACAGGGGGCGGATTACAATGAGCAGTTCTTC.

V gene TRBV4-2 combines with J gene TRBJ1-1; weak D call: TRBD1 (5 bases). Germline V gene lookup returns CDR1 LGHNA and CDR2 YNFKEQ. V was clipped by 0 bases and J by 5 bases, with 13 bases between them. The CDR3 is 15 amino acids. The CDR3 coding sequence is TGTGCCAGCAGCCAAGAACTGGGGGGGAGGACTGAAGCTTTCTTT. Translation: CASSQELGGRTEAFF.

The rearrangement uses TRBV27 and TRBJ2-1; 9 nucleotides align to TRBD2. Looked up from germline, CDR1 is MNHEY and CDR2 is SMNVEV (reference sequence). The V segment lost 3 bases and the J segment 6 bases; nucleotides outside the gene matches: 0. The CDR3 has 13 residues. The CDR3: CASSFSGGNEQFF. CDR3 in DNA: TGTGCCAGCAGTTTTAGCGGGGGCAATGAGCAGTTCTTC.

This clone was seen once. The genes are TRBV5-1 and TRBJ1-2; 7 bases match TRBD1. V gave up 6 bases and J gave up 4 bases; unmatched junction bases: 9. The CDR3 extends over 14 amino acids. Germline-derived CDR1 and CDR2 are SGHRS and YFSETQ. CDR3 amino acids: CASTEPGQFYGYTF. The DNA of the CDR3 is TGCGCCAGCACCGAACCGGGACAGTTCTATGGCTACACCTTC.

The chain carries TRBV9 and TRBJ1-3; 7 nucleotides agree with TRBD1. The V and J ends lost 2 bases and 0 bases, in that order; junction bases with no gene match: 2. The CDR3 has 15 residues. Germline lookup yields CDR1 SGDLS and CDR2 YYNGEE. The CDR3 sequence is CASSVRDSSGNTIYF. CDR3 nucleotides: TGTGCCAGCAGCGTGAGGGACAGCTCTGGAAACACCATATATTTT.

This clone was seen a few times. The DNA of the CDR3 is TGTGCCAGCACCCTTGGGGACAGTGCCTACAATGAGCAGTTCTTC. Residues: CASTLGDSAYNEQFF. The genes are TRBV6-5 and TRBJ2-1; 7 bases match TRBD1. CDR3 length: 15 amino acids. Germline V gene data show CDR1 as MNHEY and CDR2 as SVGAGI. Losses at the gene ends were 7 bases for V and 2 bases for J; bases not matched to a gene: 8.

The chain has TRBV9 and TRBJ1-3, with 9 bases lining up with TRBD1. The CDR3 is made up of 15 amino acids. Trimming cost V 4 bases and J 4 bases; bases outside gene matches: 6. The V gene's germline CDR1 is SGDLS and CDR2 YYNGEE. CDR3 amino acids: CASSPRTGDGNTIYF. The CDR3 DNA reads TGTGCCAGCAGCCCCAGGACAGGGGACGGAAACACCATATATTTT.

The chain has TRBV13 and TRBJ1-6, with a weak D call TRBD1 (5 bases). V gave up 2 bases and J gave up 9 bases, with 17 bases separating them. This CDR3 is built from 16 residues. Germline V gives CDR1 PRHDT, CDR2 FYEKMQ (reference sequence). The CDR3 DNA is TGTGCCAGCAGCTTAAACCAGGGACGCGGGGGTTCACCCCTCCACTTT. It yields the protein CASSLNQGRGGSPLHF.

The gene calls are TRBV7-9 and TRBJ1-4; 10 bases agree with TRBD1. V lost 6 bases, J lost 8 bases, and 3 bases stayed unmatched. Germline V gene lookup returns CDR1 SEHNR and CDR2 FQNEAQ (reference sequence). There are 13 residues in the CDR3. The CDR3 loop reads CASRGQGLEKLFF. The CDR3 DNA reads TGTGCCAGCAGGGGACAGGGGTTGGAAAAACTGTTTTTT.

In this sample, this clone turned up once. The chain combines TRBV9 with TRBJ2-2, with TRBD2 matching over 8 bases. CDR1 is SGDLS, CDR2 YYNGEE, per germline. V lost 0 bases to trimming and J lost 7 bases; unmatched junction nucleotides: 5. CDR3 length equals 15 residues. The CDR3 loop reads CASSVAGGRIGELFF. The CDR3 nucleotides read TGTGCCAGCAGCGTAGCGGGGGGGCGGATCGGGGAGCTGTTTTTT. The variable domain in full, with the rest retrieved from reference TRBV9 and TRBJ2-2, is DSGVTQTPKHLITATGQRVTLRCSPRSGDLSVYWYQQSLDQGLQFLIQYYNGEERAKGNILERFSAQQFPDLHSELNLSSLELGDSALYFCASSVAGGRIGELFFGEGSRLTVL.

The genes are TRBV27 and TRBJ1-5, with D possibly being TRBD1 (6 bases). Trimming took 1 base from V and 5 from J, leaving 12 bases between them. The CDR3 contains 15 residues. Germline V CDR1 and CDR2: MNHEY, SMNVEV (reference sequence). The CDR3 here is CASSLWAGVDQPQHF. Written as DNA, the CDR3 is TGTGCCAGCAGTTTATGGGCAGGGGTTGATCAGCCCCAGCATTTT.

V is TRBV28 and J is TRBJ1-5; possible D gene TRBD1, 5 bases. The length of the CDR3 is 14 residues. Looked up from germline, CDR1 is MDHEN and CDR2 is SYDVKM. The ends were cut back, 3 bases at V and 7 bases at J, with 13 bases in the middle. The CDR3 DNA reads TGTGCCAGCAGTTTCCCGACCGGGGGACAGCCCCAGCATTTT. Translated: CASSFPTGGQPQHF.

This clone was seen a single time. The chain combines TRBV18 with TRBJ2-7; 7 positions match TRBD1. V lost 1 base and J lost 6; bases outside the gene matches: 6. The CDR3 runs to 14 residues. Germline lookup yields CDR1 KGHSH and CDR2 LQKENI. The DNA for the CDR3 is TGTGCCAGCTCACCACTCGGACAGGTGGTCGAGCAGTACTTC. Protein product: CASSPLGQVVEQYF. The full variable domain, in which reference TRBV18 and TRBJ2-7 provide the parts outside the CDR3, is NAGVMQNPRHLVRRRGQEARLRCSPMKGHSHVYWYRQLPEEGLKFMVYLQKENIIDESGMPKERFSAEFPKEGPSILRIQQVVRGDSAAYFCASSPLGQVVEQYFGPGTRLTVT.

The V gene is TRBV15, the J gene TRBJ1-1; D may be TRBD1 (5 bases). The germline gives CDR1 LNHNV, CDR2 YYDKDF (reference sequence). This CDR3 is 15 amino acids long. With 5 bases removed from V and 2 bases from J, the gap between germline ends came to 15 bases. The CDR3 reads CATSHKGRGNTEAFF. For the CDR3, the DNA is TGTGCCACCAGCCACAAGGGGAGGGGTAACACTGAAGCTTTCTTT.

This chain connects TRBV6-5 to TRBJ1-2; the D is unclear. CDR3 size: 15 residues. Trimming removed 5 bases at V and 6 bases at J, with 19 bases between. Per the germline V gene, CDR1 is MNHEY and CDR2 is SVGAGI. CDR3 coding DNA: TGTGCCAGCAGTCCTTATCTGGACGGGGTTAATGGCTACACCTTC. Its translation: CASSPYLDGVNGYTF.

This clone occurred a few times. The chain employs TRBV10-3 and TRBJ1-5; D call uncertain. Germline CDR1 ENHRY, CDR2 SYGVKD. The ends were cut back, 3 bases at V and 7 bases at J, with 10 bases in the middle. The CDR3 spans 13 residues. The CDR3 region is CAISDPGGQPQHF. In DNA form, the CDR3 reads TGTGCCATCAGTGACCCGGGCGGGCAGCCCCAGCATTTT.

The chain is built from TRBV7-8 and TRBJ1-5; 7 bases align to TRBD1. Germline CDR1 and CDR2: SGHVS and FQNEAQ. This CDR3 is built from 19 residues. V gave up 5 bases and J gave up 0 bases; unmatched junction bases: 16. The CDR3 reads CASSGGQASIRYSNQPQHF. In DNA form, the CDR3 reads TGTGCCAGCAGCGGAGGACAGGCGTCGATCCGCTATAGCAATCAGCCCCAGCATTTT.

The rearrangement uses TRBV5-5 and TRBJ2-2; 7 bases line up with TRBD2. The CDR3 spans 16 residues. After removal of 0 bases from V and 4 bases from J, the junction contained 6 bases not matched to a gene. Germline CDR1 reads SGHKS; CDR2 reads YYEKEE (reference sequence). The chain's CDR3 is CASSLAGGGGTGELFF. In nucleotides, the CDR3 is TGTGCCAGCAGCTTGGCAGGCGGGGGAGGCACCGGGGAGCTGTTTTTT.

The V call is TRBV3-1 (or the pseudogene TRBV3-2), the J call TRBJ2-3; 9 bases map to TRBD1. The germline V gene encodes CDR1 LGHDT and CDR2 YNNKEL (reference sequence). J lost 4 bases, V lost 4 bases, and 9 bases had no gene match. There are 16 residues in the CDR3. The CDR3 here is CASSPPIGTGSDTQYF. The CDR3 bases are TGTGCCAGCAGCCCCCCAATAGGGACAGGGTCAGATACGCAGTATTTT.

The chain couples TRBV2 to TRBJ1-1; 8 bases are shared with TRBD1. V dropped 8 bases and J dropped 0; count of bases not matched to a gene: 8. This CDR3 has 15 amino acids. Germline CDR1 is SNHLY and CDR2 is FYNNEI. CDR3 region: CASRRQGIMNTEAFF. CDR3 DNA sequence: TGTGCCAGCCGCAGACAGGGGATTATGAACACTGAAGCTTTCTTT.